This T cell receptor beta chain derives from a study of blood T cell repertoires in COVID-19. Study as a whole: Samples came from the United States, Italy and Spain, spanning acute and convalescent COVID-19. PBMCs, B-cell-depleted T cells, or T cells were the source of the cDNA or gDNA that made up the material.

Under the authors' procedure: Researchers report that nucleated cell counts were estimated from reference gene primer amplification. The repertoire was sequenced with immunoSEQ multiplex PCR; TCRdb's copy has only in-frame clones and lacks some. The V and J calls and clone size are taken from that table; D and trimming were inferred from the DNA. The sample holds 300,000 to 350,000 clones; more than 70% are singletons and the top ten take approximately 1.6%. The CDR3 runs 14 residues. V lost 2 bases and J lost 5; bases outside the gene matches: 3. Germline V gene lookup returns CDR1 SEHNR and CDR2 FQNEAQ (reference sequence).

The rearrangement links TRBV7-9 to TRBJ1-2; 9 nucleotides match TRBD1. Specimen: peripheral blood. This sequence originates from a woman aged 30 to 39 with COVID-19, enrolled during active disease. CDR3 residues: CASSLTQGAYGYTF. The CDR3 nucleotides are TGTGCCAGCAGCTTAACACAGGGGGCTTATGGCTACACCTTC.